One T cell receptor beta chain is described in this entry. Its target antigen remains unknown. No much larger clone is present one base from it, and per-base qualities are unavailable. The germline V gene specifies SGDLS as CDR1 and YYNGEE as CDR2. Trimming at the junction amounts to 4 bases on V and 0 bases on J, and the germline ends lie 14 bases apart. The CDR3 starts with the cysteine, ends with the phenylalanine, and has 16 residues. Only the CDR3 portion is preserved as DNA: 48 bases, with reading frame beginning at the first base. This entry belongs to a study of monozygotic twins with cystic fibrosis (dated by TCRdb to the early 2020s). Study-level background: Barcoded libraries were prepared from about 3 micrograms of fragmented DNA with roughly 14 PCR cycles. To assess genetic influence on V and J gene usage, the study compared TCR beta repertoires within and across 16 monozygotic twin pairs with cystic fibrosis. The cohort comprised ten female and six male twin pairs aged about 2.0 to 40 years, median about 9.4 years, mostly children and adolescents. On the day blood was drawn, the twins' weight-for-height and FEVPerc (FEV1 disease centile) were ranked against those of the 1,060 cohort participants. Data for three of the twin pairs had been reported earlier in a different context. The paper as a whole reports these results and caveats: Significantly higher nucleotide-identical clonotype sharing was observed within monozygotic CF twin pairs than between unrelated CF individuals (P = 0.000026, Mann-Whitney). Simpson clonality was found to be generally low (median approximately 0.009), suggesting a naive-dominated repertoire, although higher clonality was observed in the most severely affected patients. V gene usage was most similar to the co-twin in 13 of 16 pairs, and J usage was most similar to the co-twin in 8 of 16 pairs, which suggests genetic constraints. Only a small cohort was studied, and no association of shared CDR3 numbers with age, concordance or disease severity was found.

TCR beta CDR3 regions were amplified by multiplex PCR using the immunoSEQ immune profiling system, following the manufacturer's instructions. An Illumina NextSeq system was used to carry out the sequencing. The paper's processing steps were these. The immunoSEQ Analyzer platform handled processing of the sequence data, and clonality was calculated by taking the square root of Simpson's index of productive rearrangements. Similarity in V and J usage was quantified by Jensen-Shannon distance, and CDR3 generation probabilities were calculated with OLGA. The researchers looked up shared CDR3 sequences in the immuneACCESS database (August 2020) and in VDJdb (December 2020). TCRdb's version of the immuneACCESS table is confined to in-frame rearrangements and falls short of the full clone set. An unresolved V gene accounts for under half of the shortfall where checked; the remainder is of unknown origin. V and J calls and clone size are given by that table; D and trimming were obtained from the DNA. The sample yields 4,500 to 5,500 clones; 96% were counted once. 2.5% to 3.5% of the sample comes from the top ten.

The twin pairs came from the European Cystic Fibrosis Twin and Sibling Study Cohort, which recruited patients from over 150 CF clinics across 14 European countries. Zygosity and CFTR genotype were verified in-house, and zygosity was tested by multiplex PCR of nine short tandem repeat loci. Peripheral blood was taken from each twin, and clinical parameters were recorded on the day of blood sampling. Genomic DNA was isolated from peripheral blood cells with phenol/chloroform and kept in TE buffer at 4 degrees C. This sequence originates from a boy younger than 10 with cystic fibrosis. Rearrangement joined TRBV9 to TRBJ1-3; a tentative D match to TRBD1 spans 6 bases. Sequencing used blood. The CDR3 protein sequence reads: CASSPWTANSGNTIYF. The DNA reads TGTGCCAGCAGCCCCTGGACAGCCAACTCTGGAAACACCATATATTTT.